Here is one TCR beta chain with its context. Its cognate antigen is unknown. This record belongs to a study of beta chain features in type 1 diabetes. Across the whole study: Across every sample, roughly 100 million sorted cells were examined in total.

The germline CDR1 and CDR2 sequences are LGHNA and YNFKEQ. J was trimmed by 0 bases and V by 4 bases; bases with no gene match: 3. This CDR3 contains 17 residues. General study points: For TCRB rearrangement, an influence of HLA type remained unresolved here. Among patients with Type 1 diabetes, TCRB CDR3s were moderately but significantly shorter in every one of the four CD4+ subsets.

The entirety of the isolated RNA underwent reverse transcription, so expressed TCRB transcripts were sequenced. The data were produced by immunoSEQ multiplex PCR, yet TCRdb's version contains in-frame clones alone and is incomplete. The profile shows approximately 600,000 clones, around 11% of them singletons. J is TRBJ2-2 and V is TRBV4-2; 12 nucleotides match TRBD2. Material: naive CD4+ T cells from blood. The TCR sequence derives from a man younger than 45 with type 1 diabetes. CDR3 in DNA: TGTGCCAGCAGCCCTGGACTAGCGGGATCGAACACCGGGGAGCTGTTTTTT. Translating it yields CASSPGLAGSNTGELFF.